This entry lists 2 T cell receptor beta chains sequenced from one sample in a study of regulatory T cells in long-lasting Graves disease. The time point: newly diagnosed GD, antithyroid drugs for less than 3 months. Researchers made the TCR library from RNA that was extracted from PBMCs. CDR3-region Arm-PCR and iRepertoire HTBI primers produced the TCR beta libraries. TCRdb analysed the multiplex PCR reads with MiXCR anew, one entry per CDR3 protein. The sample lists around 450,000 distinct CDR3 sequences, about a sixth seen once, with 10% to 15% in the top ten. These sequences were also reported in another study, on T cells in Graves' hyperthyroidism and ophthalmopathy.

The sequencing here drew on peripheral blood mononuclear cells (PBMCs), taken at new diagnosis, from a patient treated with antithyroid drugs. Receptors originate from a man aged 40-50 years with Graves disease.

This clonotype occurred many times. CDR3 in amino acids: CATSDLSGKYNEQFF. CDR3 bases: TGTGCCACCAGTGATTTGAGCGGGAAGTACAATGAGCAGTTCTTC. V usage is TRBV24-1 and J usage is TRBJ2-1; 7 nucleotides line up with TRBD2. The CDR3 extends over 15 amino acids. Germline trimming cut 0 bases from V and 4 bases from J; bases unmatched to any gene: 2. CDR1 and CDR2 from the germline V gene are KGHDR and SFDVKD.

This clonotype was counted ten times or more. The V and J genes are TRBV7-9 and TRBJ2-7, with D unclear. Germline V gene sequence: CDR1 SEHNR, CDR2 FQNEAQ (reference sequence). The CDR3 is 15 residues long. V gave up 7 bases and J gave up 0 bases, with 16 bases separating them. The CDR3 reads CASNRQSSSSYEQYF. The CDR3 nucleotides are TGTGCCAGCAACCGCCAGTCTTCGAGCTCCTACGAGCAGTACTTC.